What follows are 20 T cell receptor beta chains derived from one specimen sequenced in a study of cytomegalovirus exposure and HLA in healthy donors. PCR amplification relied on 60 Vbeta primers (plus 13 Jbeta primers). The method was immunoSEQ multiplex PCR; TCRdb's version includes in-frame clones alone and lacks a portion of them. The sample has 150,000 or so clones, around four fifths seen once. What was sequenced was PBMCs. The receptor set was obtained from a man between 18 and 29 years old in good health and CMV-seropositive.

V usage is TRBV11-2 and J usage is TRBJ2-1; D perhaps matches TRBD1 (6 bases). Germline lookup yields CDR1 SGHAT and CDR2 FQNNGV. The CDR3 length is 14 residues. The ends were cut back, 3 bases at V and 3 bases at J, with 9 bases in the middle. The CDR3 spells CASSFRTVYNEQFF. CDR3 in DNA: TGTGCCAGCAGCTTCCGGACAGTCTACAATGAGCAGTTCTTC.

The V gene is TRBV5-1, the J gene TRBJ1-5, with 9 nucleotides matching TRBD1. Looked up from germline, CDR1 is SGHRS and CDR2 is YFSETQ. This CDR3 is built from 15 residues. J gave up 3 bases and V 0 bases, and 1 base lay outside the gene matches. The CDR3: CASSLGDRDNQPQHF. CDR3 DNA sequence: TGCGCCAGCAGCTTGGGGGACAGGGACAATCAGCCCCAGCATTTT.

The rearrangement links TRBV19 to TRBJ1-3; perhaps TRBD1 as D (6 bases). The V end lost 4 bases, the J end lost 0 bases, and 10 bases lay between the germline ends. This CDR3 region has 15 residues. CDR1 and CDR2 from the germline V gene are LNHDA and SQIVND (reference sequence). The DNA for the CDR3 is TGTGCCAGTAGTAGCGCAGGGGCCTCTGGAAACACCATATATTTT. Translation: CASSSAGASGNTIYF.

Only one count was recorded for this clone. The chain has TRBV7-8 and TRBJ1-3; 7 nucleotides line up with TRBD1. CDR1 and CDR2 (germline): SGHVS, FQNEAQ. With 2 bases clipped from V and 8 bases from J, the junction kept 18 bases outside the gene matches. This CDR3 is 18 amino acids long. CDR3 residues: CASSLYISTGQIYHTIYF. The CDR3 DNA follows: TGTGCCAGCAGCTTATATATCTCTACGGGACAGATCTATCACACCATATATTTT. Combining the CDR3 with reference TRBV7-8 and TRBJ1-3 gives the whole variable domain GAGVSQSPRYKVAKRGQDVALRCDPISGHVSLFWYQQALGQGPEFLTYFQNEAQLDKSGLPSDRFFAERPEGSVSTLKIQRTQQEDSAVYLCASSLYISTGQIYHTIYFGEGSWLTVV.

As to this clone: As the CDR3 is not closed by the conserved phenylalanine or tryptophan, this likely results from a read error. The genes are TRBV5-4 and TRBJ2-7; D not resolved. The V end was cut by 1 base, the J end by 2 bases, with 7 bases between. In germline, CDR1 is SGHNT, CDR2 YYREEE (reference sequence). This CDR3 region has 13 residues. The DNA of the CDR3 is TGTGCCAGCAGCTTGTGGCAGGCCTACGAGCAGTACCTC. This encodes CASSLWQAYEQYL.

This clone was recorded a few times. The chain joins TRBV6-1 to TRBJ1-2; 9 bases are shared with TRBD1. This CDR3 comprises 15 residues. Per the germline V gene, CDR1 is MNHNS and CDR2 is SASEGT. Unmatched junction bases numbered 11, after V lost 2 bases and J lost 10 bases. The CDR3 protein is CASSEYLGDRAPYTF. The CDR3 DNA is TGTGCCAGCAGTGAATATTTAGGGGACAGGGCCCCCTACACCTTC.

This clone came up once. The J gene is TRBJ1-5, the V gene TRBV30, with 7 bases identical to TRBD1. The CDR3 is 15 amino acids. CDR1 GTSNPN and CDR2 SVGIG come from the germline V gene (reference sequence). J was trimmed by 3 bases and V by 0 bases; bases with no gene match: 5. CDR3 bases: TGTGCCTGGAGTGTTGGAGGACAGGTCAATCAGCCCCAGCATTTT. Translation gives CAWSVGGQVNQPQHF.

The chain is built from TRBV20-1 and TRBJ2-5; D might be TRBD1 (6 bases). The CDR3 has 11 amino acids. Trimming left V 4 bases short and J 3 bases short, with 6 bases between. Germline CDR1 and CDR2: DFQATT and SNEGSKA (reference sequence). The DNA for the CDR3 is TGCAGTGCTAAGGGGGAAGAGACCCAGTACTTC. Translating gives CSAKGEETQYF.

This clone was detected only a few times. The rearrangement joins TRBV12-5 to TRBJ1-1; D unclear. Trimming cost V 3 bases and J 10 bases, with 12 bases left between them. The germline V gene has CDR1 LGHNT and CDR2 FRNRAP. This CDR3 comprises 12 residues. The CDR3 DNA is TGTGCTAGTGGTTTTGGGCCCCCGCGAGCTTTCTTT. Translation gives CASGFGPPRAFF.

The rearrangement joins TRBV28 to TRBJ1-2, with D maybe TRBD1 (6 bases). The germline V gene encodes CDR1 MDHEN and CDR2 SYDVKM. CDR3 length: 15 residues. Deletions cut 5 bases from V and 0 bases from J, with 13 bases between. The CDR3 DNA reads as TGTGCCAGCAGTCCTGGGGACACTACTAACTATGGCTACACCTTC. This sequence encodes CASSPGDTTNYGYTF.

V and J are TRBV15 and TRBJ2-7; D is perhaps TRBD1 (5 bases). This CDR3 has 15 residues. V was pared by 1 base and J by 2 bases, with 12 bases between. The V gene's germline CDR1 is LNHNV and CDR2 YYDKDF (reference sequence). The CDR3 region has the DNA TGTGCCACCAGCAGAGGCCAGGGCATTACCTACGAGCAGTACTTC. Amino acid sequence: CATSRGQGITYEQYF.

This chain joins TRBV7-2 and TRBJ2-7, with 7 positions matching TRBD2. The CDR3 runs 14 residues. V shed 3 bases and J 6 bases; nucleotides not matched to a gene: 8. Germline CDR1 is SGHTA and CDR2 is FQGNSA. CDR3 loop: CASSLLRGGGEQYF. CDR3 DNA: TGTGCCAGCAGCTTGCTCCGCGGGGGAGGCGAGCAGTACTTC. Complete variable domain (other parts from reference TRBV7-2 and TRBJ2-7): GAGVSQSPSNKVTEKGKDVELRCDPISGHTALYWYRQSLGQGLEFLIYFQGNSAPDKSGLPSDRFSAERTGGSVSTLTIQRTQQEDSAVYLCASSLLRGGGEQYFGPGTRLTVT.

Of note for this clone: One junction end disagrees with the germline gene, perhaps due to a read error. The chain links TRBV6-5 to TRBJ2-7, with TRBD1 matching over 8 bases. CDR1 is MNHEY and CDR2 is SVGAGI in the germline V gene. The CDR3 spans 13 residues. The CDR3: CAGRRRGRSEQYF. In DNA, the CDR3 is TGTGCCGGCAGGCGCAGGGGGCGTAGCGAGCAGTACTTC.

V gene TRBV7-2 combines with J gene TRBJ1-1; D gene ambiguous. The V gene's germline CDR1 is SGHTA and CDR2 FQGNSA. The V end lost 1 base, the J end lost 5 bases, and 8 bases lay between the germline ends. The CDR3 is 13 residues long. The CDR3 loop is CASSLEIRTEAFF. For the CDR3, the DNA is TGTGCCAGCAGCTTAGAAATCCGGACTGAAGCTTTCTTT.

CDR3 protein: CAWTPKLNEKLFF. The CDR3 region has the DNA TGTGCCTGGACGCCGAAACTGAATGAAAAACTGTTTTTT. V is TRBV30 and J is TRBJ1-4; D is ambiguous. This CDR3 is 13 amino acids long. Trimming shortened V by 4 bases and J by 5 bases, and 11 bases separated the two germline ends. Per germline, CDR1 GTSNPN and CDR2 SVGIG (reference sequence).

The rearrangement links TRBV28 to TRBJ2-7, with 8 bases fitting TRBD1. This CDR3 spans 16 amino acids. The trim removed 4 bases at V and 0 bases at J, leaving 8 bases unmatched. Germline V gene lookup returns CDR1 MDHEN and CDR2 SYDVKM. The CDR3: CASSSRQGLPSYEQYF. CDR3 DNA sequence: TGTGCCAGCAGTTCGAGACAGGGGCTCCCCTCCTACGAGCAGTACTTC. The full variable domain, its missing parts supplied by reference TRBV28 and TRBJ2-7, is DVKVTQSSRYLVKRTGEKVFLECVQDMDHENMFWYRQDPGLGLRLIYFSYDVKMKEKGDIPEGYSVSREKKERFSLILESASTNQTSMYLCASSSRQGLPSYEQYFGPGTRLTVT.

This clone is a singleton in its sample. The gene calls are TRBV7-9 and TRBJ2-5; weak D call: TRBD1 (5 bases). Germline CDR1 and CDR2: SEHNR and FQNEAQ (reference sequence). This CDR3 region has 13 residues. Between the trimmed V and J ends, which lost 6 bases and 1 base, there was a span of 9 bases. The CDR3 DNA is TGTGCCAGCAGTTTGGACACCCAAGAGACCCAGTACTTC. Protein: CASSLDTQETQYF.

Only a few counts were recorded for this clone. This chain uses TRBV5-4 with TRBJ2-7; the match to TRBD2 covers 12 bases. CDR1 is SGHNT and CDR2 is YYREEE in the germline V gene (reference sequence). The V gene end was trimmed by 2 bases and the J gene end by 1 base; junction bases not matched to a gene: 16. The CDR3 has 20 residues. This CDR3 is CASSFGGQMGLAGPSYEQYF. The CDR3 nucleotides are TGTGCCAGCAGCTTTGGCGGTCAGATGGGACTAGCGGGCCCTTCCTACGAGCAGTACTTC.

Turning to this clone: One end of the junction does not line up with germline, which may come from a read error. The CDR3 DNA reads as TGTGCCAGCTCACCTGGACAGGGACGGGTAGGGGACGAGCAGCACTTC. Translated, it gives CASSPGQGRVGDEQHF. The chain uses TRBV18 and TRBJ2-7; 8 bases agree with TRBD1. CDR3 length: 16 residues. The germline gives CDR1 KGHSH, CDR2 LQKENI.

The rearrangement joins TRBV5-1 to TRBJ2-1; 9 nucleotides agree with TRBD1. V lost 4 bases, J lost 5 bases, and 4 bases stayed unmatched. This CDR3 has 14 residues. CDR1 is SGHRS and CDR2 is YFSETQ in the germline V gene. Written as DNA, the CDR3 is TGCGCCAGCAGCCTGGGACAGGGTGACAATGAGCAGTTCTTC. This sequence encodes CASSLGQGDNEQFF.